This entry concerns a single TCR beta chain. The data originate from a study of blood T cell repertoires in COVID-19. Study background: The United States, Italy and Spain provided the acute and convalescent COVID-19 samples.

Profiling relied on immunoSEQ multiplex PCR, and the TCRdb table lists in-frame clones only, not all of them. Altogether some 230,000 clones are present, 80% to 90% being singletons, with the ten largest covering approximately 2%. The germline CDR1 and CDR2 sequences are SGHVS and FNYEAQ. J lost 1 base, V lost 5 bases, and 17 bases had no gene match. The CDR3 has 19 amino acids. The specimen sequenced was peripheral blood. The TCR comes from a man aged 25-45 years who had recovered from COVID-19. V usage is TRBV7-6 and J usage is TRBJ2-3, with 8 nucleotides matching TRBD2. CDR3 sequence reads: CASSPRAGGGIRRTDTQYF. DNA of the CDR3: TGTGCCAGCAGCCCAAGGGCGGGCGGGGGGATCCGTCGCACAGATACGCAGTATTTT.